The clone carrying this T cell receptor (beta chain) was found once. Method: immunoSEQ multiplex PCR; TCRdb's copy keeps in-frame clones and lacks some. This table holds 55,000 to 85,000 clones, 81% found once. The sample originates from a study of blood T cell repertoires in COVID-19. The CDR3 is 13 amino acids. V lost 3 bases, J lost 5 bases, and 2 bases stayed unmatched. CDR1 is LNHDA, CDR2 SQIVND, per germline (reference sequence). Sequencing was done on a sample of peripheral blood. This TCR was recovered from a woman in her 70s with acute or convalescent COVID-19. The chain employs TRBV19 and TRBJ1-1; the match to TRBD1 covers 8 bases. The CDR3 loop is CASSMTGETEAFF. CDR3 DNA sequence: TGTGCCAGTAGTATGACAGGGGAAACTGAAGCTTTCTTT.